These 6 T cell receptor beta chains were sequenced from one sample in a study of technical replicates of blood from several donors. Produced via immunoSEQ multiplex PCR; TCRdb's table is partial and in-frame only. The sample records approximately 81,000 clones, about 81% being singletons. The source material was PBMCs. The receptors were gathered from a human donor in good health. Some clones in this sample may be carry-over from other donors' samples.

This clone showed up just once. This rearrangement joins TRBV29-1 to TRBJ1-6; D is possibly TRBD1 (6 bases). The CDR3 totals 13 residues. Between the trimmed V and J ends, which lost 7 bases and 10 bases, there was a span of 17 bases. In germline, CDR1 is SQVTM, CDR2 ANQGSEA. The CDR3 sequence: CSARDTGGSPLHF. The CDR3 DNA reads as TGCAGCGCCCGGGACACGGGGGGATCACCCCTCCACTTT.

This chain links TRBV20-1 with TRBJ2-3; D call uncertain. The V and J ends lost 1 base and 6 bases respectively, with 5 bases between them. Germline V gene data show CDR1 as DFQATT and CDR2 as SNEGSKA (reference sequence). The CDR3 is 11 amino acids. The CDR3 nucleotides are TGCAGTGCTAGAGTCTCTGATACGCAGTATTTT. Translating gives CSARVSDTQYF.

This chain links TRBV6-5 with TRBJ2-7; TRBD1 aligns across 9 bases. This CDR3 is 15 amino acids long. After removal of 4 bases from V and 4 bases from J, the junction contained 8 bases not matched to a gene. CDR1 MNHEY and CDR2 SVGAGI come from the germline V gene. The CDR3 loop is CASSSPGQGQYEQYF. CDR3 nucleotides: TGTGCCAGCAGTTCGCCGGGACAGGGTCAATACGAGCAGTACTTC.

This chain joins TRBV7-9 and TRBJ1-3; 12 nucleotides line up with TRBD1. In germline, CDR1 is SEHNR, CDR2 FQNEAQ (reference sequence). The CDR3 length is 16 residues. Trimming removed 4 bases from V and 4 bases from J; junction bases left unmatched: 5. The CDR3: CASSYGTGGAGNTIYF. CDR3 coding DNA: TGTGCCAGCAGCTATGGGACAGGGGGCGCCGGAAACACCATATATTTT.

The CDR3 region is CASSLLLAAYNEQFF. The CDR3, as DNA: TGTGCCAGCAGCTTATTACTAGCGGCGTACAATGAGCAGTTCTTC. The V call is TRBV7-3, the J call TRBJ2-1, with 8 positions matching TRBD2. Germline V gene lookup returns CDR1 SGHTA and CDR2 FQGTGA. This CDR3 is 15 amino acids long. Trimming took 2 bases from V and 4 from J; bases not matched to a gene: 4.

The chain combines TRBV6-1 with TRBJ2-3; 11 nucleotides line up with TRBD2. Germline V gene data show CDR1 as MNHNS and CDR2 as SASEGT. Unmatched junction bases numbered 3, after V lost 7 bases and J lost 0 bases. CDR3 size: 15 residues. The CDR3 DNA reads as TGTGCCAGCACTAGACTAGCGGGGAGCACAGATACGCAGTATTTT. This encodes CASTRLAGSTDTQYF.